Sequencing of this TCR beta chain was carried out in a study of blood T cells in healthy people across ages. Germline assignment: CDR1 MDHEN and CDR2 SYDVKM. The CDR3 runs 12 residues. Using a J-beta primer mix together with a sample-barcoded 5' primer, a second PCR was run for about 6 to 12 cycles. MiXCR, applied by TCRdb to the 5' RACE reads, yields one record per CDR3 protein. The table has around 1,900,000 distinct CDR3 sequences, around 42% seen once. A word on this clonotype: The junction differs from germline at one of its ends, possibly a read error.

The sequence came from a human donor in good health. The source material was blood. The rearrangement joins TRBV28 to TRBJ1-5; tentative D call: TRBD1 (5 bases). CDR3 DNA: TGTGCCAGTCCCGACAGAAATCAGCCCCGGCATTTT. Protein product: CASPDRNQPRHF.